This entry lists 18 T cell receptor beta chains sequenced from one sample in a study of immune heterogeneity within non-small cell lung tumors. Samples each supplied 450 to 650 ng of bulk tumor genomic DNA as template. The authors collected several far-apart biopsies from each primary tumor during surgery. It was patients with untreated, newly diagnosed non-small cell lung cancer who underwent curative surgery. Multiplex PCR employing 32 V and 13 J primers generated amplicons of the TCR beta CDR3. One entry per CDR3 protein results from TCRdb running MiXCR on the multiplex PCR reads. Found here are around 4,000 distinct CDR3 sequences, roughly 30% of them singletons; the top ten hold around 12%. The sample consisted of lung tumor tissue. The source of these receptors is a man between 60 and 75 years old with non-small cell lung cancer.

This clonotype rates as medium-sized. This chain joins TRBV6-2 or TRBV6-3 and TRBJ2-7; 9 bases line up with TRBD1. Per the germline V gene, CDR1 is MNHEY and CDR2 is SVGEGT. The CDR3 consists of 15 residues. The trim removed 0 bases at V and 5 bases at J, leaving 5 bases unmatched. The CDR3 bases are TGTGCCAGCAGTTACTCGGGACAGGGAGGCGACGAGCAGTACTTC. It yields the protein CASSYSGQGGDEQYF.

The rearrangement joins TRBV5-1 to TRBJ2-5, with 13 bases matching TRBD2. J gave up 7 bases and V 3 bases, and 6 bases lay outside the gene matches. Germline V gene sequence: CDR1 SGHRS, CDR2 YFSETQ. This CDR3 is built from 15 residues. CDR3 in amino acids: CASSSRTSGSGTQYF. Written as DNA, the CDR3 is TGCGCCAGCAGCTCTCGGACTAGCGGGAGTGGGACCCAGTACTTC.

CDR3 protein: CATSKNRVTGELFF. The CDR3 coding sequence is TGTGCCACCAGCAAGAACAGGGTAACCGGGGAGCTGTTTTTT. The chain has TRBV15 and TRBJ2-2; possible D gene TRBD1, 6 bases. Germline V CDR1 and CDR2: LNHNV, YYDKDF (reference sequence). V lost 4 bases and J lost 5, with 11 bases in between. CDR3 length: 14 amino acids.

This clonotype was picked up a small number of times. This chain connects TRBV27 to TRBJ2-1; D is ambiguous. The CDR3 has 15 residues. Germline-derived CDR1 and CDR2 are MNHEY and SMNVEV (reference sequence). V gave up 5 bases and J gave up 0 bases, with 11 bases separating them. CDR3 sequence reads: CASSLKYPSYNEQFF. The CDR3, as DNA: TGTGCCAGCAGTCTCAAATACCCCTCCTACAATGAGCAGTTCTTC.

Worth noting for this clonotype: It may be a read error: a sequence one base away is much more abundant. This chain joins TRBV28 and TRBJ1-2; TRBD1 matches at 8 bases. The length of the CDR3 is 14 residues. The trim removed 10 bases at V and 4 bases at J, leaving 11 bases unmatched. Germline V CDR1 and CDR2: MDHEN, SYDVKM. CDR3 in amino acids: CAIRKGQGSYGYTF. CDR3 nucleotides: TGTGCCATCAGGAAAGGACAGGGAAGCTATGGCTACACCTTC.

This clonotype showed up just a few times. This may arise from a read error, as a much more abundant clone is one base away. The chain carries TRBV6-2 or TRBV6-3 and TRBJ1-6; perhaps TRBD1 as D (6 bases). Germline V gene lookup returns CDR1 MNHEY and CDR2 SVGEGT. The CDR3 is made up of 17 amino acids. The CDR3 protein is CASSYGRGRRNNSPIHF. The CDR3 nucleotides are TGTGCCAGCAGTTATGGACGGGGGCGTAGGAATAATTCACCCATCCACTTT.

The V gene is TRBV7-2, the J gene TRBJ2-1; 7 bases map to TRBD2. The CDR3 length is 14 residues. Trimming removed 5 bases from V and 10 bases from J; junction bases left unmatched: 11. The germline gives CDR1 SGHTA, CDR2 FQGNSA. CDR3 DNA: TGTGCCAGCAGCCCAACACTAGGACTAGGGGAGCAGTTCTTC. Its protein product is CASSPTLGLGEQFF.

This clonotype was detected only a few times. The chain uses TRBV20-1 and TRBJ1-5, with 8 bases matching TRBD1. The CDR3 runs 13 residues. CDR1 is DFQATT, CDR2 SNEGSKA, per germline (reference sequence). Trimming took 7 bases from V and 6 from J; bases not matched to a gene: 8. The CDR3 loop is CSVQGASVQPQHF. CDR3 nucleotides: TGCAGTGTTCAGGGGGCGTCGGTTCAGCCCCAGCATTTT.

The chain carries TRBV6-2 or TRBV6-3 and TRBJ2-7; D unclear. Between the trimmed V and J ends, which lost 8 bases and 2 bases, there was a span of 19 bases. The germline V gene encodes CDR1 MNHEY and CDR2 SVGEGT. The CDR3 is 15 amino acids. The CDR3 spells CASSLLSPNTYEQYF. CDR3 sequence (DNA): TGTGCCAGCTCTCTACTTAGCCCCAACACCTACGAGCAGTACTTC.

This clonotype is labeled as medium-sized. The V gene is TRBV7-2, the J gene TRBJ1-2; D is undetermined. Deletions cut 1 base from V and 0 bases from J, with 9 bases between. The CDR3 totals 15 residues. Germline lookup yields CDR1 SGHTA and CDR2 FQGNSA. The CDR3 spells CASSLEAVTNYGYTF. CDR3 nucleotides: TGTGCCAGCAGCTTAGAGGCCGTCACTAACTATGGCTACACCTTC.

This clonotype was counted between two and nine times. The V call is TRBV20-1, the J call TRBJ2-1; 10 nucleotides match TRBD2. The CDR3 is made up of 16 amino acids. J was trimmed by 10 bases and V by 5 bases; bases with no gene match: 17. CDR1 and CDR2 from the germline V gene are DFQATT and SNEGSKA (reference sequence). CDR3 bases: TGCAGTGCTGATTCCTTTAGCGGGGGGACTGTAGGCGAGCAGTTCTTC. Amino acids: CSADSFSGGTVGEQFF.

This clonotype is medium-sized in the sample. The gene calls are TRBV29-1 and TRBJ1-1; the D is unclear. CDR3 length: 10 amino acids. CDR1 and CDR2 from the germline V gene are SQVTM and ANQGSEA. Trimming took off 3 bases at V and 4 bases at J, with 3 bases between the two ends. CDR3 loop: CSVDVTEAFF. The CDR3 coding sequence is TGCAGCGTTGATGTCACTGAAGCTTTCTTT.

The V gene is TRBV6-1, the J gene TRBJ2-7; 8 positions agree with TRBD1. There are 17 residues in the CDR3. Germline V gene lookup returns CDR1 MNHNS and CDR2 SASEGT. J gave up 2 bases and V 4 bases, and 13 bases lay outside the gene matches. The CDR3 sequence is CASSVSIGTGTPYEQYF. The CDR3 DNA reads TGTGCCAGCAGTGTCAGTATAGGGACAGGAACTCCCTACGAGCAGTACTTC.

By share of the sample, this clonotype is large. V and J are TRBV28 and TRBJ1-6; no reliable D call. V lost 3 bases, J lost 1 base, and 13 bases lay in between. This CDR3 comprises 17 residues. Germline CDR1 reads MDHEN; CDR2 reads SYDVKM. The CDR3 reads CASSFRQERSYNSPLHF. The CDR3 DNA follows: TGTGCCAGCAGTTTCCGCCAGGAAAGATCCTATAATTCACCCCTCCACTTT. Full variable domain (remainder filled in from reference TRBV28 and TRBJ1-6): DVKVTQSSRYLVKRTGEKVFLECVQDMDHENMFWYRQDPGLGLRLIYFSYDVKMKEKGDIPEGYSVSREKKERFSLILESASTNQTSMYLCASSFRQERSYNSPLHFGNGTRLTVT.

Judged by abundance, this clonotype is medium-sized. The V call is TRBV9, the J call TRBJ1-1, with 7 bases identical to TRBD1. The germline V gene has CDR1 SGDLS and CDR2 YYNGEE. With V trimmed by 3 bases and J by 1 base, 6 bases remained unmatched. The CDR3 extends over 15 amino acids. CDR3 in amino acids: CASSEGAGGNTEAFF. In DNA, the CDR3 is TGTGCCAGCAGCGAGGGGGCAGGGGGGAACACTGAAGCTTTCTTT. Complete variable domain (other parts from reference TRBV9 and TRBJ1-1): DSGVTQTPKHLITATGQRVTLRCSPRSGDLSVYWYQQSLDQGLQFLIQYYNGEERAKGNILERFSAQQFPDLHSELNLSSLELGDSALYFCASSEGAGGNTEAFFGQGTRLTVV.

The rearrangement links TRBV29-1 to TRBJ2-3; TRBD2 aligns across 8 bases. Trimming at V came to 1 base and at J to 7 bases, leaving 4 bases not matched to a gene. CDR1 is SQVTM and CDR2 is ANQGSEA in the germline V gene. This CDR3 is 13 amino acids long. CDR3 coding DNA: TGCAGCGTTGAAGGGACTAGCTCATATACGCAGTATTTT. It encodes CSVEGTSSYTQYF.

V and J are TRBV30 and TRBJ1-1; a possible D gene is TRBD1 (6 bases). The V gene's germline CDR1 is GTSNPN and CDR2 SVGIG (reference sequence). The CDR3 runs to 15 residues. Trimming left V 4 bases short and J 2 bases short, with 17 bases between. The DNA of the CDR3 is TGTGCCTGGAAATTAACGGGGGGCCGTAACACTGAAGCTTTCTTT. The encoded protein is CAWKLTGGRNTEAFF.

DNA for the CDR3: TGTGCCACCAGCAGACCCGAGCTAGATACGCAGTATTTT. The encoded protein is CATSRPELDTQYF. The genes are TRBV15 and TRBJ2-3; D unclear. The germline CDR1 and CDR2 sequences are LNHNV and YYDKDF (reference sequence). Trimming removed 2 bases from V and 5 bases from J, with 8 bases in between. This CDR3 contains 13 residues.